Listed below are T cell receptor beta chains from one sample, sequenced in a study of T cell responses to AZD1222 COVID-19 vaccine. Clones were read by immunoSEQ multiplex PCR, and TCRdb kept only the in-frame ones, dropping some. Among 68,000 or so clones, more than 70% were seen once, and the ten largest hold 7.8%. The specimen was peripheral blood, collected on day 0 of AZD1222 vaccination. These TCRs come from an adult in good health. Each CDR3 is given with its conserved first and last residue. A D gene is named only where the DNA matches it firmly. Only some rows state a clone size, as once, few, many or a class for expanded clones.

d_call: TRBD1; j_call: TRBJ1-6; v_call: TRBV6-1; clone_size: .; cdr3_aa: CASRNTQGDSPLHF; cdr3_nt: TGTGCCAGCAGAAACACGCAGGGGGATTCACCCCTCCACTTT
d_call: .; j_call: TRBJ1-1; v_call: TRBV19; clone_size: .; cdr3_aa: CASSIEGRANTEAFF; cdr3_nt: TGTGCCAGTAGTATAGAGGGCAGGGCGAACACTGAAGCTTTCTTT
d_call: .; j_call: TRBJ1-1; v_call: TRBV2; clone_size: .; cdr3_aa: CASSEMRGTEAFF; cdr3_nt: TGTGCCAGCAGTGAAATGAGGGGGACTGAAGCTTTCTTT
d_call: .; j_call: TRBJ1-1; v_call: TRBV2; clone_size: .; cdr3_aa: CASSEILRRTEAFF; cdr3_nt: TGTGCCAGCAGTGAAATTCTGAGGAGGACTGAAGCTTTCTTT
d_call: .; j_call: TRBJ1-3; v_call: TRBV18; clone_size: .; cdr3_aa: CASSPPPGEISGNTIYF; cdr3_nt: TGTGCCAGCTCACCACCTCCAGGGGAAATCTCTGGAAACACCATATATTTT
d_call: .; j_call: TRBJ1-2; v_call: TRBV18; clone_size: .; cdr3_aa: CASSPRQGEGYTF; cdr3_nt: TGTGCCAGCTCACCACGGCAGGGTGAGGGCTACACCTTC
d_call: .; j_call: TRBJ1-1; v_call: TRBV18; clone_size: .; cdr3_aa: CASSLGRAEAFF; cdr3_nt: TGTGCCAGCTCACTTGGAAGGGCCGAAGCTTTCTTT
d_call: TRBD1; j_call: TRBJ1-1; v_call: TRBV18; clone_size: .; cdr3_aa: CASSPQGGASEAFF; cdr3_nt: TGTGCCAGCTCACCCCAGGGGGGTGCTTCTGAAGCTTTCTTT
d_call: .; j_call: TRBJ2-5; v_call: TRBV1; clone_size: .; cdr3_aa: CTSSHPAAKGETQYF; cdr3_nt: TGCACCAGCAGCCATCCCGCAGCAAAAGGGGAGACCCAGTACTTC
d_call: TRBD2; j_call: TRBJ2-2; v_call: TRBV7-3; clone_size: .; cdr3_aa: CASSPQTSGGELFF; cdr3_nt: TGTGCCAGCAGCCCCCAGACTAGCGGCGGGGAGCTGTTTTTT
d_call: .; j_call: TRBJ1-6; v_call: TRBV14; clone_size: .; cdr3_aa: CASSQDKGLDFSYNSPLHF; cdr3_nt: TGTGCCAGCAGCCAAGACAAGGGCCTCGACTTCTCCTATAATTCACCCCTCCACTTT
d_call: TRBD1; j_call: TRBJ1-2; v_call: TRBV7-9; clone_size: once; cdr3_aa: CASSLDRGYGYTF; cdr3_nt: TGTGCCAGCAGCTTAGACAGGGGGTATGGCTACACCTTC
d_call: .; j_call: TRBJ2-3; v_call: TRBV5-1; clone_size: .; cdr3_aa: CASSLGGYTDTQYF; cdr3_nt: TGCGCCAGCAGCTTGGGGGGTTACACAGATACGCAGTATTTT
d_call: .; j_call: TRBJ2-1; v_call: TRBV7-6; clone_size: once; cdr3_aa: CASSLARGSSANEQFF; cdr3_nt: TGTGCCAGCAGCTTAGCGCGGGGTAGCTCTGCAAATGAGCAGTTCTTC
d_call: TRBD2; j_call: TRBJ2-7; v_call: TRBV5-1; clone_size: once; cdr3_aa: CASSLGGAGGPYEQYF; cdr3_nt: TGCGCCAGCAGCTTGGGGGGAGCGGGAGGGCCCTACGAGCAGTACTTC
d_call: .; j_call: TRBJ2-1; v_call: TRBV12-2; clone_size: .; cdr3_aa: CASRLVNSGGSIYNEQFF; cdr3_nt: TGTGCAAGTCGCTTAGTAAATTCCGGCGGGAGTATCTACAATGAGCAGTTCTTC
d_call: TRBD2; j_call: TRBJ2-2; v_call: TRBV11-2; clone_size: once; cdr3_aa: CASSLVKGLPNTGELFF; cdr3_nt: TGTGCCAGCAGCTTAGTGAAGGGACTACCCAACACCGGGGAGCTGTTTTTT
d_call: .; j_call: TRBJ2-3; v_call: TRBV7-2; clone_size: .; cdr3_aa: CASSPRRYTDTQYF; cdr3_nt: TGTGCCAGCAGCCCCCGACGGTACACAGATACGCAGTATTTT
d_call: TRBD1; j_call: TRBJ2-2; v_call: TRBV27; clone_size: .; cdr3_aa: CASSFRDRGNGAGELFF; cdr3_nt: TGTGCCAGCAGTTTCAGGGACAGGGGGAACGGGGCCGGGGAGCTGTTTTTT